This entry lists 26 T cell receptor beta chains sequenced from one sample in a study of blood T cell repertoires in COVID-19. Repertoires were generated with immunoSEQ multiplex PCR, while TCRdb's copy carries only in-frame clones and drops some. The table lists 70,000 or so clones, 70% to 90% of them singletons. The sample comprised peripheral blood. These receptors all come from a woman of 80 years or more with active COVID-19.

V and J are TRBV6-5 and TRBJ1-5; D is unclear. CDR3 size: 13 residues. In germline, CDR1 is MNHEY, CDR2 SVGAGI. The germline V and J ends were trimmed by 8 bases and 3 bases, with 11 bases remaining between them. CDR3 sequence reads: CASGNNHNQPQHF. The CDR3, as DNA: TGTGCCAGCGGCAACAACCACAATCAGCCCCAGCATTTT.

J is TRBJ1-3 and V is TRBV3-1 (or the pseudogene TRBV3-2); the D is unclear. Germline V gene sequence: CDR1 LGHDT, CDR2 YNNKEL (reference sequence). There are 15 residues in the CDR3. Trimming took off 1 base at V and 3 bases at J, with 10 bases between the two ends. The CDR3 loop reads CASSQGSGDGNTIYF. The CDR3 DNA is TGTGCCAGCAGCCAAGGATCCGGGGATGGAAACACCATATATTTT.

In nucleotides, the CDR3 is TGTGCCTGGAGTGTACTAGTGAACACTGAAGCTTTCTTT. Encoded protein: CAWSVLVNTEAFF. The chain links TRBV30 to TRBJ1-1; D gene unclear. Per the germline V gene, CDR1 is GTSNPN and CDR2 is SVGIG (reference sequence). The CDR3 consists of 13 residues. Trimming took off 0 bases at V and 0 bases at J, with 5 bases between the two ends.

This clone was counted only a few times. The CDR3 spells CASSLADGRAFYEQYF. CDR3 coding DNA: TGTGCCAGCAGCTTGGCTGACGGCAGGGCCTTCTACGAGCAGTACTTC. V is TRBV5-6 and J is TRBJ2-7; perhaps TRBD1 as D (5 bases). Per germline, CDR1 SGHDT and CDR2 YYEEEE. V dropped 0 bases and J dropped 3 bases, with 16 bases sitting between them. There are 16 residues in the CDR3.

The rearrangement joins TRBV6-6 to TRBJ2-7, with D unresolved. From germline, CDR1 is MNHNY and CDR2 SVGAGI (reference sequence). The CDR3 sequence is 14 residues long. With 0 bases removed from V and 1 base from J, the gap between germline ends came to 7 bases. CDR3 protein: CASSYSSVSYEQYF. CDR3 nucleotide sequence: TGTGCCAGCAGTTACTCTTCAGTTTCCTACGAGCAGTACTTC.

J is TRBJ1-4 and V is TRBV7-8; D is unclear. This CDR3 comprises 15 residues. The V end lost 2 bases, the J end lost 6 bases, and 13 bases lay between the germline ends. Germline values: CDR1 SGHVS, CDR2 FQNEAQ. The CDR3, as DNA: TGTGCCAGCAGCTTATCCTCGGGTATGGATGAAAAACTGTTTTTT. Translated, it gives CASSLSSGMDEKLFF. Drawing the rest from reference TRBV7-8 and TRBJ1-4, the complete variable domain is GAGVSQSPRYKVAKRGQDVALRCDPISGHVSLFWYQQALGQGPEFLTYFQNEAQLDKSGLPSDRFFAERPEGSVSTLKIQRTQQEDSAVYLCASSLSSGMDEKLFFGSGTQLSVL.

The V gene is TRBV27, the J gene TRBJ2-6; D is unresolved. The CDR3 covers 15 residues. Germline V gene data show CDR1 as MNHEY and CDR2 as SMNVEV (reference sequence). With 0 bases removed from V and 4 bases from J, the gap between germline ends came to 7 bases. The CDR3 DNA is TGTGCCAGCAGTTTATCCGGGTCCGGGGCCAACGTCCTGACTTTC. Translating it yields CASSLSGSGANVLTF.

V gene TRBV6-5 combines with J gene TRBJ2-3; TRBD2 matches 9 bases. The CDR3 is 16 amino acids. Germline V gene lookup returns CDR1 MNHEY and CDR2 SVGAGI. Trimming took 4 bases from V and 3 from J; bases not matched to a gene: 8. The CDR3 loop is CASSSPLREGTDTQYF. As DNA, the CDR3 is TGTGCCAGCAGTTCCCCTTTGCGGGAGGGAACAGATACGCAGTATTTT.

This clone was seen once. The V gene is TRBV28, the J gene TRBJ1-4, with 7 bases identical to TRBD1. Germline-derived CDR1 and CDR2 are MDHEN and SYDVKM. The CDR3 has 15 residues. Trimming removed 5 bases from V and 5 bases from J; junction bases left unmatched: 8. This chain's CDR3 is CASSGGTAENEKLFF. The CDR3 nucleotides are TGTGCCAGCAGTGGGGGGACAGCAGAAAATGAAAAACTGTTTTTT. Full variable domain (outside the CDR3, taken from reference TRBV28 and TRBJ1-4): DVKVTQSSRYLVKRTGEKVFLECVQDMDHENMFWYRQDPGLGLRLIYFSYDVKMKEKGDIPEGYSVSREKKERFSLILESASTNQTSMYLCASSGGTAENEKLFFGSGTQLSVL.

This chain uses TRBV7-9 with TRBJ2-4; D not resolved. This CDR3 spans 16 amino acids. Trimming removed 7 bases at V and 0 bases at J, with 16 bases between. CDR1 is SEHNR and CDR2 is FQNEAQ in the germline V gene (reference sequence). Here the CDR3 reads CASIEIRDLAKNIQYF. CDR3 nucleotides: TGTGCCAGCATTGAGATCCGAGATTTAGCCAAAAACATTCAGTACTTC. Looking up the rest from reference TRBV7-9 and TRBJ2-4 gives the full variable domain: DTGVSQNPRHKITKRGQNVTFRCDPISEHNRLYWYRQTLGQGPEFLTYFQNEAQLEKSRLLSDRFSAERPKGSFSTLEIQRTEQGDSAMYLCASIEIRDLAKNIQYFGAGTRLSVL.

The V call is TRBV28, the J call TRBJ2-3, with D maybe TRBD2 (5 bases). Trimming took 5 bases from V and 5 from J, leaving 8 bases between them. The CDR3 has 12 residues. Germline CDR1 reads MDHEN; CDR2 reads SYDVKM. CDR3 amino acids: CASSRGRDTQYF. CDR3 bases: TGTGCCAGCAGTAGAGGGAGAGATACGCAGTATTTT.

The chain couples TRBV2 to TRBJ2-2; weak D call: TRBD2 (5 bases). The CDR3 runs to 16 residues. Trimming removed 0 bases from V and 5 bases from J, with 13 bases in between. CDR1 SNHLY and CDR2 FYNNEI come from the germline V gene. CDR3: CASSEAEGRRTGELFF. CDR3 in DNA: TGTGCCAGCAGTGAAGCAGAGGGAAGAAGGACCGGGGAGCTGTTTTTT.

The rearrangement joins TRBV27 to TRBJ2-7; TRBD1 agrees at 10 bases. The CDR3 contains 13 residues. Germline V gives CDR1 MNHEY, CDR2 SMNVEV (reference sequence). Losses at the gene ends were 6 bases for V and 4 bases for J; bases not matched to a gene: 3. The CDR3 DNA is TGTGCCAGCAGGCGGGACAGGGGTTACGAGCAGTACTTC. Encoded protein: CASRRDRGYEQYF.

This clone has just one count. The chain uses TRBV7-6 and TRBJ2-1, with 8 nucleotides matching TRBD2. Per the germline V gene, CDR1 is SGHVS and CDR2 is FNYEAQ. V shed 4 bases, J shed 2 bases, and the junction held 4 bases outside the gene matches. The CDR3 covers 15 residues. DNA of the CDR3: TGTGCCAGCAGCTCGAGCGGGAGCGCCTACAATGAGCAGTTCTTC. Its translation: CASSSSGSAYNEQFF.

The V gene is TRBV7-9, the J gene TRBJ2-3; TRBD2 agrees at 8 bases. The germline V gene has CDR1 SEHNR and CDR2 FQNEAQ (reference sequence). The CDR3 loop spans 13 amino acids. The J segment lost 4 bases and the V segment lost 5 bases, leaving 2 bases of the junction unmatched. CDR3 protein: CASSPRGADTQYF. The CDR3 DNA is TGTGCCAGCAGCCCGCGGGGGGCAGATACGCAGTATTTT.

The CDR3 loop reads CASSWDSNLNTEAFF. CDR3 in DNA: TGTGCCAGCAGCTGGGACAGTAATTTGAACACTGAAGCTTTCTTT. V and J are TRBV7-8 and TRBJ1-1, with 7 bases matching TRBD1. The V gene end was trimmed by 4 bases and the J gene end by 0 bases; junction bases not matched to a gene: 5. This CDR3 is 15 amino acids long. Germline V lookup: CDR1 SGHVS, CDR2 FQNEAQ.

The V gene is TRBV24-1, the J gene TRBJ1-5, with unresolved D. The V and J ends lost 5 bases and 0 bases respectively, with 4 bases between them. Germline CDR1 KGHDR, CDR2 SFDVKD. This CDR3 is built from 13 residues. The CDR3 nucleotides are TGTGCCACCAGTGCTAATAGCAATCAGCCCCAGCATTTT. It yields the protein CATSANSNQPQHF.

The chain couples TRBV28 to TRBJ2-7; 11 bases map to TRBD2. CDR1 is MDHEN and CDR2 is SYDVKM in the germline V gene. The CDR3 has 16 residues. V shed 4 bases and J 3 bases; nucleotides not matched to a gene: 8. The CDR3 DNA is TGTGCCAGCAGTTCTCCAACTAGCGGGAGTTACTACGAGCAGTACTTC. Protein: CASSSPTSGSYYEQYF.

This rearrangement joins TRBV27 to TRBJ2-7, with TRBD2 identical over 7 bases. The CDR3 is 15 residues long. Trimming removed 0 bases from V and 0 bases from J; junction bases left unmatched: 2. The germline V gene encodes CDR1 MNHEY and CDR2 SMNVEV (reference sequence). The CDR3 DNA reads TGTGCCAGCAGTTTATCAGGACTAGGCTCCTACGAGCAGTACTTC. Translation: CASSLSGLGSYEQYF.

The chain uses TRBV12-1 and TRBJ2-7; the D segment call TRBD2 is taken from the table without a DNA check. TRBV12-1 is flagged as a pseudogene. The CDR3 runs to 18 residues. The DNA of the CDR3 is TGTGCCAGCATCCCCCCCTCGGGGGGAGAGATAATAACCTACGAGCAGTACTTC. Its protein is CASIPPSGGEIITYEQYF.

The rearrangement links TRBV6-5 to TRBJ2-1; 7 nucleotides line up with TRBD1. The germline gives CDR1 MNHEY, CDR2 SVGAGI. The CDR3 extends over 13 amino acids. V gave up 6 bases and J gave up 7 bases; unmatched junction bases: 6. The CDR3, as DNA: TGTGCCAGCAGATTACAGGGGACGAATGAGCAGTTCTTC. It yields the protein CASRLQGTNEQFF.

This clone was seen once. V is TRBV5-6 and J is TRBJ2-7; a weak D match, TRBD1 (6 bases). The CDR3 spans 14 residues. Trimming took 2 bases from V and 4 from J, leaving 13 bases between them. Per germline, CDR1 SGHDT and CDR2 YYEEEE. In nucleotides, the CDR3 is TGTGCCAGCAGCTTTCCGGGACAAGGGTACGAGCAGTACTTC. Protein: CASSFPGQGYEQYF.

The CDR3 nucleotides are TGTGCCAGCAGTTCCAGCTCCTACGAGCAGTACTTC. It translates to CASSSSSYEQYF. V is TRBV5-8 and J is TRBJ2-7, with no clear D. The CDR3 covers 12 residues. In germline, CDR1 is SGHTS, CDR2 YDEGEE. The V gene lost 5 bases and the J gene lost 0 bases, with 6 bases spanning the gap.

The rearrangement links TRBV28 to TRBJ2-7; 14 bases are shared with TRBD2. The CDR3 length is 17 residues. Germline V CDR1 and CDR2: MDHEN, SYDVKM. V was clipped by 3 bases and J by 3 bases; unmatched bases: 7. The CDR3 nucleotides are TGTGCCAGCAGTTTCGGGACTAGCGGGAGAGGGGGCTACGAGCAGTACTTC. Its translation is CASSFGTSGRGGYEQYF. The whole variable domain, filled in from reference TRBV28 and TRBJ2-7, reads DVKVTQSSRYLVKRTGEKVFLECVQDMDHENMFWYRQDPGLGLRLIYFSYDVKMKEKGDIPEGYSVSREKKERFSLILESASTNQTSMYLCASSFGTSGRGGYEQYFGPGTRLTVT.

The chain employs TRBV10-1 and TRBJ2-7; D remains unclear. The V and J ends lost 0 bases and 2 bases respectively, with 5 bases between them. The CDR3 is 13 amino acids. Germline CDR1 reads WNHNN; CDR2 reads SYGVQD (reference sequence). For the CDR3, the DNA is TGCGCCAGCAGTGAGTCTAGAACCTACGAGCAGTACTTC. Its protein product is CASSESRTYEQYF.

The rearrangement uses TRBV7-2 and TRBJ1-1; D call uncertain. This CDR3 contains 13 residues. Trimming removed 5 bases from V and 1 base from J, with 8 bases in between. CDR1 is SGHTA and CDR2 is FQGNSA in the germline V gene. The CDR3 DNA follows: TGTGCCAGCAGCCACACCGAGAACACTGAAGCTTTCTTT. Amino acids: CASSHTENTEAFF.